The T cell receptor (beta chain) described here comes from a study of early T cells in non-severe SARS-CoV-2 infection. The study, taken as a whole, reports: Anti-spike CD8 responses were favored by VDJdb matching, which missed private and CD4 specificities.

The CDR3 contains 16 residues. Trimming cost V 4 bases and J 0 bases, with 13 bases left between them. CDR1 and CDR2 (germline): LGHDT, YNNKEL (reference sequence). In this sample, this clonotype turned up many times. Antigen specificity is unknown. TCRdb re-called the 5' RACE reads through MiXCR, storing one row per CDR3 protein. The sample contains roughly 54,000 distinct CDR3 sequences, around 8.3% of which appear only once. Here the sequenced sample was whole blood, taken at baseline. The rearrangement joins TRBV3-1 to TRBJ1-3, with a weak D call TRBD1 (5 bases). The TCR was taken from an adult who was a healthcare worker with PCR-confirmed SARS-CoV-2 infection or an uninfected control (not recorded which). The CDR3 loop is CASSPRTRRSGNTIYF. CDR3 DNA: TGTGCCAGCAGCCCCCGGACACGTCGCTCTGGAAACACCATATATTTT. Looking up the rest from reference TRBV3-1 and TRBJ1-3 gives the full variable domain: DTAVSQTPKYLVTQMGNDKSIKCEQNLGHDTMYWYKQDSKKFLKIMFSYNNKELIINETVPNRFSPKSPDKAHLNLHINSLELGDSAVYFCASSPRTRRSGNTIYFGEGSWLTVV.